The rows below give T cell receptor beta chains drawn from one sample of a study of OX40 agonist ivuxolimab in advanced cancers. Using immunoSEQ multiplex PCR, the repertoire was profiled, and TCRdb retains in-frame clones only, with some absent. The sample shows approximately 40,000 clones, 70% to 90% of them seen only once. The sequencing used CD4+ or CD8+ T cells sorted from blood, collected in a trial of the OX40 agonist ivuxolimab. The receptors were gathered from an adult with an advanced solid tumor such as melanoma, head and neck, liver or kidney cancer. Each CDR3 is given with its conserved first and last residue. The D gene is left open where the match is weak. Some rows have no size entry. The others give once, few or many, or a class for an expanded clone.

j_call | d_call | v_call | clone_size | cdr3_nt | cdr3_aa
TRBJ2-7 | TRBD1 | TRBV15 | once | TGTGCCACCAGCCAAGGACAGGGTTCCTACGAGCAGTACTTC | CATSQGQGSYEQYF
TRBJ1-5 | NA | TRBV2 | NA | TGTGCCAGCAGTGAACGGGGGCGGCGGGGTCAGCCCCAGCATTTT | CASSERGRRGQPQHF
TRBJ2-3 | TRBD1 | TRBV6-5 | NA | TGTGCCAGCAGTTACTCGGCAGGGGGCGGGGCAGATACGCAGTATTTT | CASSYSAGGGADTQYF
TRBJ1-1 | NA | TRBV7-3 | few | TGTGCCAGCAGCTTATTAGTTGGGCAGAGAAACACTGAAGCTTTCTTT | CASSLLVGQRNTEAFF
TRBJ1-3 | NA | TRBV4-1 | NA | TGCGCCAGCAGCCAAAGGGAACTCATCGGAGGGGCTGGAAACACCATATATTTT | CASSQRELIGGAGNTIYF
TRBJ2-1 | NA | TRBV6-1 | once | TGTGCCAGCAGGCCCTTTTTCGGTTATGAGCAGTTCTTC | CASRPFFGYEQFF
TRBJ1-1 | NA | TRBV10-3 | NA | TGTGCCATCAGTGACTGGGGGAACACTGAAGCTTTCTTT | CAISDWGNTEAFF
TRBJ2-7 | NA | TRBV2 | NA | TGTGCCAGCACCCAGCAGGCCCTCGGAGAGCAGTACTTC | CASTQQALGEQYF
TRBJ2-1 | NA | TRBV6-5 | NA | TGTGCCAGCAGTTACGAGGGAAGCTCCTACAATGAGCAGTTCTTC | CASSYEGSSYNEQFF
TRBJ1-4 | NA | TRBV9 | NA | TGTGCCAGCAGCGTAGGGCAGCTTAATGAAAAACTGTTTTTT | CASSVGQLNEKLFF
TRBJ2-3 | TRBD2 | TRBV28 | once | TGTGCCAGCAGAGGGACTAACACAGATACGCAGTATTTT | CASRGTNTDTQYF
TRBJ1-3 | TRBD1 | TRBV5-1 | once | TGCGCCAGCAGCTTGGAACAGGGGGGAAACACCATATATTTT | CASSLEQGGNTIYF
TRBJ2-3 | TRBD2 | TRBV6-1 | NA | TGTGCCACCGGACTAGCGAGAGATACGCAGTATTTT | CATGLARDTQYF
TRBJ1-5 | NA | TRBV10-3 | NA | TGTGCCAGCAGTTATCTGGGCAACCGCAATCAGCCCCAGCATTTT | CASSYLGNRNQPQHF
TRBJ1-1 | TRBD1 | TRBV5-1 | NA | TGCGCCAGCGGTACAGGGGGCTCCGGGGTCACTGAAGCTTTCTTT | CASGTGGSGVTEAFF
TRBJ2-3 | NA | TRBV11-2 | NA | TGTGCCAGCAGCTTTCATGGTCCAGATACGCAGTATTTT | CASSFHGPDTQYF
TRBJ1-5 | NA | TRBV19 | NA | TGTGCCAGTACCGCCCTTGGGGGGACCAGCAATCAGCCCCAGCATTTT | CASTALGGTSNQPQHF
TRBJ2-3 | TRBD2 | TRBV14 | NA | TGTGCCAGCAGCCAAGAATTGAGGCCTAGCGGGACCACAGATACGCAGTATTTT | CASSQELRPSGTTDTQYF
TRBJ2-7 | TRBD1 | TRBV19 | NA | TGTGCCAGTAGTTCTTGGGACAGGGTTGGCGAGCAGTACTTC | CASSSWDRVGEQYF
TRBJ2-7 | TRBD1 | TRBV4-2 | once | TGTGCCAGCAGCCAAGCCTTGGGGACAGGGGGGTACGAGCAGTACTTC | CASSQALGTGGYEQYF
TRBJ2-3 | TRBD2 | TRBV5-6 | few | TGTGCCAGCAGCTTGGCCGGGACTAGCGGGAAGCGAGATACGCAGTATTTT | CASSLAGTSGKRDTQYF
TRBJ2-7 | TRBD2 | TRBV7-9 | NA | TGTGCCAGCACCCCCCTGGGGAGCGGGAGTTACGAGCAGTACTTC | CASTPLGSGSYEQYF
TRBJ2-3 | NA | TRBV7-2 | NA | TGTGCCAGCAGCACATGGGGGTCGGGCACAGATACGCAGTATTTT | CASSTWGSGTDTQYF
TRBJ1-1 | NA | TRBV6-6 | NA | TGTGCCAGCAGCCCGGGACCGACGAACACTGAAGCTTTCTTT | CASSPGPTNTEAFF
TRBJ2-7 | NA | TRBV7-3 | NA | TGTGCCAGCAGCCGTGGACAAAACGGGGACGAGCAGTACTTC | CASSRGQNGDEQYF
TRBJ2-1 | TRBD2 | TRBV5-1 | NA | TGCGCCAGCAGCCCCTTAAGCGGGAGGGCCTCCTACAATGAGCAGTTCTTC | CASSPLSGRASYNEQFF
TRBJ2-3 | TRBD1 | TRBV30 | NA | TGTGCCTGGAGTGTAGGGACAGGGGGCACAGATACGCAGTATTTT | CAWSVGTGGTDTQYF
TRBJ1-4 | NA | TRBV4-2 | NA | TGTGCCAGCAGACTCACCCCCGGGAGGGGTGGGGAAAAACTGTTTTTT | CASRLTPGRGGEKLFF
TRBJ2-7 | NA | TRBV19 | few | TGTGCCAGTAGTATGTCTAGCGCGCCATACTACGAGCAGTACTTC | CASSMSSAPYYEQYF
TRBJ2-3 | NA | TRBV14 | NA | TGTGCCAGCAGCCAAGAATCTAGATCCCCTACACGGACAGATACGCAGTATTTT | CASSQESRSPTRTDTQYF
TRBJ2-4 | NA | TRBV18 | NA | TGTGCCAGCTCACCGGGACGGACCGAAAACATTCAGTACTTC | CASSPGRTENIQYF
TRBJ1-5 | NA | TRBV30 | few | TGTGCCTGGAGTGTAAAGGGGTGGGGAAACAATCAGCCCCAGCATTTT | CAWSVKGWGNNQPQHF
TRBJ2-5 | TRBD1 | TRBV29-1 | NA | TGCAGCGTCGACGAAAGGACAGGGCGAGAGACCCAGTACTTC | CSVDERTGRETQYF
TRBJ2-7 | NA | TRBV2 | NA | TGTGCCAGCAGTGACCACTCCTACGAGCAGTACTTC | CASSDHSYEQYF
TRBJ2-7 | NA | TRBV6-5 | NA | TGTGCCAGCGGATCAAACTACGAGCAGTACTTC | CASGSNYEQYF
TRBJ1-1 | TRBD1 | TRBV10-1 | NA | TGCGCCAGCAACCCGAGGGACAGGGGGCAAACTGAAGCTTTCTTT | CASNPRDRGQTEAFF
TRBJ1-4 | NA | TRBV11-2 | once | TGTGCCAGCAGCTTTAGGGGGAGGCCTAATGAAAAACTGTTTTTT | CASSFRGRPNEKLFF
TRBJ2-1 | TRBD2 | TRBV19 | once | TGTGCCAGTACCGAGGGGACTAGTTGGGCCAATGAGCAGTTCTTC | CASTEGTSWANEQFF
TRBJ1-1 | NA | TRBV19 | few | TGTGCCAGTAGTATGGCCTTTGAAGCTTTCTTT | CASSMAFEAFF